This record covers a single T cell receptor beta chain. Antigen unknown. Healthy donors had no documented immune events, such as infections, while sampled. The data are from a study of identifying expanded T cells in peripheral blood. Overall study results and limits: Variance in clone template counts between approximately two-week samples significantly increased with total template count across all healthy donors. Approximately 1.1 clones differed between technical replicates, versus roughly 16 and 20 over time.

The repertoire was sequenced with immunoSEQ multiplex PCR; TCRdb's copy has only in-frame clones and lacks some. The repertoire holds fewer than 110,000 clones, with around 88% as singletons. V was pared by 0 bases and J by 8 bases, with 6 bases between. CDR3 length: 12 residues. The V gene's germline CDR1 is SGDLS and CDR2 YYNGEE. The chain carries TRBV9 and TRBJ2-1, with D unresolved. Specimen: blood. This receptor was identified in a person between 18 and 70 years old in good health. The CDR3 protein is CASSVEPHEQFF. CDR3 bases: TGTGCCAGCAGCGTAGAGCCCCATGAGCAGTTCTTC.